This T cell receptor beta chain was found in a study of cytomegalovirus exposure and HLA in healthy donors. Germline CDR1 is GTSNPN and CDR2 is SVGIG (reference sequence). V gave up 3 bases and J gave up 4 bases; unmatched junction bases: 6. The CDR3 runs 13 residues. When sampled, the donors appeared nominally healthy, though they likely had unrecorded immune exposures. Study-wide results and limits: Available immune exposure information covered CMV serostatus only.

In the case of this clone: Its antigen is as yet unknown.

The PCR had 60 Vbeta and 13 Jbeta primers. Sequenced by immunoSEQ multiplex PCR; TCRdb stores in-frame clones only, minus some. The data contain more than 110,000 clones, 78% of them singletons. This sequence joins TRBV30 and TRBJ2-7; TRBD1 matches at 7 bases. This TCR derives from a male donor in good health and CMV-seronegative. Sequenced input: PBMCs. In nucleotides, the CDR3 is TGTGCCTGGAGCCCGGGACAGAAATACGAGCAGTACTTC. This codes for CAWSPGQKYEQYF.